This T cell receptor (beta chain) appears in the sequencing data of a study of naive and memory T cell subsets. Study-wide points: In CD4 and CD8 cells, diversity dropped from naive through EMRA. Naive repertoires, especially CD8, held a few larger clonotypes, possibly memory cells re-expressing CD45RA.

CDR3 size: 15 residues. Germline CDR1 reads LNHNV; CDR2 reads YYDKDF (reference sequence). Deletions cut 0 bases from V and 3 bases from J, with 9 bases between. An equimolar mix of two oligonucleotides served as the beta constant-region primer for TRBC1 and TRBC2. Ligated cDNA was amplified by four rounds of PCR with nested alpha and beta constant-region primers and SP2. Ligation attached a single-stranded oligonucleotide with a 12-nucleotide UMI and the SP2 primer to the cDNA 3' end. One entry per CDR3 protein results from TCRdb running MiXCR on the UMI-ligation and nested PCR reads. In the table there are over 90,000 distinct CDR3 sequences, about 10% of which are singletons. After the first PCR, alpha and beta chain libraries were processed separately. CD4+ T cell IFNgamma after overnight CMV lysate exposure gave donor CMV status. As for this clonotype: As yet, its antigen is unknown.

The clonotype was recovered from a human donor in good health. The V call is TRBV15, the J call TRBJ1-5; D gene ambiguous. The sequenced material came from naive CD4+ T cells from blood. CDR3 sequence (DNA): TGTGCCACCAGCAGAGATGACCTCACCAATCAGCCCCAGCATTTT. It codes for CATSRDDLTNQPQHF.